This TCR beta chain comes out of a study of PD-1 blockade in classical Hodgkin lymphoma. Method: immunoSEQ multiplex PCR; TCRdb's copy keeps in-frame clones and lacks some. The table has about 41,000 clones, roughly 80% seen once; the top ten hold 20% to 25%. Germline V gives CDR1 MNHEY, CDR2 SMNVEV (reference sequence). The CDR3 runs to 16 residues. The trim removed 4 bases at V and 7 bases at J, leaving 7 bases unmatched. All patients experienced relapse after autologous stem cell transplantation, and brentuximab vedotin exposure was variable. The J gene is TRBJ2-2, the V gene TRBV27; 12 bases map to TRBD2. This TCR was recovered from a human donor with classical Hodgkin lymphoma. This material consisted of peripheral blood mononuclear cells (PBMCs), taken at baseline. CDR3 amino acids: CASSSMTSGSFGELFF. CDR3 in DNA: TGTGCCAGCAGTTCAATGACTAGCGGGAGTTTCGGGGAGCTGTTTTTT.